One sample yielded the 28 T cell receptor beta chains listed below, sequenced in a study of cytomegalovirus exposure and HLA in healthy donors. Primers: 60 Vbeta forward and 13 Jbeta reverse. Measured with immunoSEQ multiplex PCR; TCRdb has only the in-frame clones, and not every one. Seen here are roughly 150,000 clones, around four fifths observed once, and the top ten hold approximately 1.5%. Sequences were obtained from PBMCs. These receptors were collected from a male donor in good health and CMV-seronegative.

J is TRBJ1-6 and V is TRBV7-6, with TRBD1 matching 9 bases. V dropped 5 bases and J dropped 7; count of bases not matched to a gene: 6. This CDR3 has 15 residues. Germline CDR1 and CDR2: SGHVS and FNYEAQ. The CDR3 region is CASSTRQGENSPLHF. The CDR3 region has the DNA TGTGCCAGCAGCACGAGACAGGGGGAAAATTCACCCCTCCACTTT. Together with reference TRBV7-6 and TRBJ1-6, the CDR3 gives the full variable domain: GAGVSQSPRYKVTKRGQDVALRCDPISGHVSLYWYRQALGQGPEFLTYFNYEAQQDKSGLPNDRFSAERPEGSISTLTIQRTEQRDSAMYRCASSTRQGENSPLHFGNGTRLTVT.

This sequence joins TRBV4-3 and TRBJ2-3; 14 bases match TRBD2. The germline CDR1 and CDR2 sequences are LGHNA and YSLEER. The V gene end was trimmed by 0 bases and the J gene end by 0 bases; junction bases not matched to a gene: 8. The CDR3 extends over 20 amino acids. DNA of the CDR3: TGCGCCAGCAGCCAAGATTCAGGGACTAGCGGGGGCATAAGCACAGATACGCAGTATTTT. This sequence encodes CASSQDSGTSGGISTDTQYF.

Concerning this clone: An end of the junction differs from the germline gene, which may be a read error. The rearrangement links TRBV7-9 to TRBJ1-1; D possibly corresponds to TRBD1 (5 bases). Germline-derived CDR1 and CDR2 are SEHNR and FQNEAQ (reference sequence). The CDR3 totals 12 residues. CDR3 residues: CSSRRDSRVAFF. CDR3 nucleotide sequence: TGTTCCAGCAGAAGGGACTCCCGGGTAGCTTTCTTT.

The V gene is TRBV15, the J gene TRBJ1-5, with 7 bases lining up with TRBD1. The ends lost 0 bases at V and 4 bases at J; junction bases unmatched: 9. CDR3 length: 17 residues. Germline V lookup: CDR1 LNHNV, CDR2 YYDKDF (reference sequence). The CDR3, as DNA: TGTGCCACCAGCAGAGAAGGACAGGTAGACCTTAATCAGCCCCAGCATTTT. It is translated as CATSREGQVDLNQPQHF.

As concerns this clone: One junction end does not reproduce the germline sequence, and a read error may be involved. The chain carries TRBV29-1 and TRBJ1-2; 7 positions agree with TRBD1. The germline CDR1 and CDR2 sequences are SQVTM and ANQGSEA. This CDR3 spans 14 amino acids. This CDR3 is CSVEDRTGVYVYTF. The CDR3 DNA is TGCAGCGTTGAAGACAGAACAGGGGTATATGTCTACACCTTC.

The V gene is TRBV9, the J gene TRBJ2-7; D may be TRBD2 (5 bases). The germline V and J ends were trimmed by 4 bases and 6 bases, with 14 bases remaining between them. The CDR3 is made up of 13 amino acids. The V gene's germline CDR1 is SGDLS and CDR2 YYNGEE. The CDR3 coding sequence is TGTGCCAGCAGCCCCCTACTGGCGGGCGAGCAGTACTTC. Translation: CASSPLLAGEQYF. Complete variable domain (other parts from reference TRBV9 and TRBJ2-7): DSGVTQTPKHLITATGQRVTLRCSPRSGDLSVYWYQQSLDQGLQFLIQYYNGEERAKGNILERFSAQQFPDLHSELNLSSLELGDSALYFCASSPLLAGEQYFGPGTRLTVT.

V and J are TRBV21-1 and TRBJ1-2. TRBV21-1 is described as a pseudogene. CDR3 length equals 14 residues. CDR3 in amino acids: CASSTPGARYGYTF. CDR3 bases: TGTGCCAGCAGCACCCCGGGAGCCCGCTATGGCTACACCTTC.

CDR3 protein: CASSQPHRGRPTNEKLFF. In nucleotides, the CDR3 is TGTGCCAGCAGCCAGCCCCACAGGGGAAGACCGACTAATGAAAAACTGTTTTTT. This chain connects TRBV4-2 to TRBJ1-4; TRBD1 matches at 7 bases. The CDR3 consists of 18 residues. Germline V lookup: CDR1 LGHNA, CDR2 YNFKEQ. V shed 3 bases and J 2 bases; nucleotides not matched to a gene: 12.

This clone was observed a few times. The chain combines TRBV4-2 with TRBJ2-1, with D possibly being TRBD2 (6 bases). Per the germline V gene, CDR1 is LGHNA and CDR2 is YNFKEQ. Deletions cut 0 bases from V and 8 bases from J, with 11 bases between. The CDR3 runs 14 residues. Here the CDR3 reads CASSQEKRADEQFF. The CDR3, as DNA: TGTGCCAGCAGCCAAGAGAAGCGGGCGGATGAGCAGTTCTTC.

V is TRBV7-9 and J is TRBJ2-1; 13 nucleotides agree with TRBD2. The CDR3 loop spans 18 amino acids. J was trimmed by 7 bases and V by 6 bases; bases with no gene match: 15. Germline CDR1 SEHNR, CDR2 FQNEAQ (reference sequence). The CDR3 coding sequence is TGTGCCAGCAGTGGAGGACTAGCGGGAGACCTCCCGGCGAATGAGCAGTTCTTC. It translates to CASSGGLAGDLPANEQFF.

The chain couples TRBV4-2 to TRBJ2-3; 12 bases fit TRBD2. Trimming at V came to 0 bases and at J to 4 bases, leaving 5 bases not matched to a gene. Looked up from germline, CDR1 is LGHNA and CDR2 is YNFKEQ. The CDR3 spans 17 residues. CDR3 loop: CASSQDQTSGRADTQYF. CDR3 DNA sequence: TGTGCCAGCAGCCAAGATCAGACTAGCGGGAGAGCAGATACGCAGTATTTT.

The genes are TRBV5-1 and TRBJ1-4; perhaps TRBD1 as D (5 bases). This CDR3 is built from 13 residues. Trimming pared 0 bases from V and 6 bases from J, leaving 6 bases between. Germline loops: CDR1 SGHRS, CDR2 YFSETQ. The CDR3 spells CASSLAQDEKLFF. In nucleotides, the CDR3 is TGCGCCAGCAGCTTGGCACAGGATGAAAAACTGTTTTTT. Full variable domain (remainder filled in from reference TRBV5-1 and TRBJ1-4): KAGVTQTPRYLIKTRGQQVTLSCSPISGHRSVSWYQQTPGQGLQFLFEYFSETQRNKGNFPGRFSGRQFSNSRSEMNVSTLELGDSALYLCASSLAQDEKLFFGSGTQLSVL.

The gene calls are TRBV7-3 and TRBJ1-3; the match to TRBD1 covers 9 bases. V was clipped by 5 bases and J by 4 bases; unmatched bases: 6. CDR1 SGHTA and CDR2 FQGTGA come from the germline V gene. The CDR3 runs to 15 residues. The CDR3, as DNA: TGTGCCAGCAGCCCAACAGGGGGCCCGGGAAACACCATATATTTT. Amino acid sequence: CASSPTGGPGNTIYF.

The gene calls are TRBV7-2 and TRBJ2-1, with TRBD2 identical over 11 bases. V trimming: 3 bases; J trimming: 6 bases; junction bases outside the gene matches: 13. The CDR3 is 18 residues long. Germline CDR1 reads SGHTA; CDR2 reads FQGNSA. CDR3 region: CASSLKGPLAGGLNEQFF. CDR3 nucleotides: TGTGCCAGCAGCTTGAAGGGGCCCCTAGCGGGAGGCCTCAATGAGCAGTTCTTC.

The chain is built from TRBV27 and TRBJ2-7; 7 bases match TRBD1. CDR1 MNHEY and CDR2 SMNVEV come from the germline V gene (reference sequence). CDR3 size: 13 residues. V lost 5 bases to trimming and J lost 3 bases; unmatched junction nucleotides: 4. The CDR3 DNA reads as TGTGCCAGCAGTATGGGGACAGTCTACGAGCAGTACTTC. Its translation: CASSMGTVYEQYF.

The rearrangement joins TRBV25-1 to TRBJ2-2; TRBD2 is a possible D gene (5 bases). Germline V gives CDR1 MGHDK, CDR2 SYGVNS. CDR3 length equals 14 residues. V was pared by 1 base and J by 6 bases, with 9 bases between. CDR3 sequence reads: CASSELMGAGELFF. CDR3 coding DNA: TGTGCCAGCAGTGAATTAATGGGAGCCGGGGAGCTGTTTTTT.

This chain links TRBV28 with TRBJ1-2; 8 bases match TRBD1. Germline CDR1 MDHEN, CDR2 SYDVKM. Trimming cost V 4 bases and J 7 bases; bases outside gene matches: 11. The CDR3 contains 15 residues. CDR3 residues: CASSSRQGRGGGYTF. As DNA, the CDR3 is TGTGCCAGCAGTTCTCGACAGGGGAGGGGAGGTGGCTACACCTTC.

The rearrangement links TRBV4-1 to TRBJ2-1, with D perhaps matching TRBD1 (5 bases). The germline V and J ends were trimmed by 0 bases and 4 bases, with 16 bases remaining between them. This CDR3 contains 17 residues. Germline lookup yields CDR1 MGHRA and CDR2 YSYEKL. Here the CDR3 reads CASSQDPSRGIYNEQFF. DNA for the CDR3: TGCGCCAGCAGCCAAGACCCATCAAGGGGAATTTACAATGAGCAGTTCTTC.

The V and J genes are TRBV7-3 and TRBJ2-1, with 11 bases lining up with TRBD2. V lost 0 bases to trimming and J lost 0 bases; unmatched junction nucleotides: 13. Per germline, CDR1 SGHTA and CDR2 FQGTGA. The CDR3 consists of 21 residues. CDR3 region: CASSLTTGLAVLPSSYNEQFF. The CDR3 coding sequence is TGTGCCAGCAGCTTAACGACGGGACTAGCGGTACTCCCGAGCTCCTACAATGAGCAGTTCTTC.

V usage is TRBV15 and J usage is TRBJ2-1, with 8 positions matching TRBD2. The CDR3 totals 15 residues. V trimming: 0 bases; J trimming: 5 bases; junction bases outside the gene matches: 3. Germline loops: CDR1 LNHNV, CDR2 YYDKDF (reference sequence). The CDR3 nucleotides are TGTGCCACCAGCAGAGAAGCGGGGGCACACAATGAGCAGTTCTTC. Translated: CATSREAGAHNEQFF.

CDR3 amino acids: CASTWTGVMTGELFF. Here the CDR3 DNA reads TGTGCCAGTACTTGGACAGGGGTAATGACCGGGGAGCTGTTTTTT. This sequence joins TRBV19 and TRBJ2-2; 9 positions match TRBD1. This CDR3 comprises 15 residues. Germline loops: CDR1 LNHDA, CDR2 SQIVND (reference sequence). V lost 7 bases, J lost 5 bases, and 8 bases stayed unmatched.

V and J are TRBV29-1 and TRBJ1-4; D unclear. The CDR3 covers 13 residues. Germline V gene data show CDR1 as SQVTM and CDR2 as ANQGSEA. The V gene lost 4 bases and the J gene lost 8 bases, with 14 bases spanning the gap. The CDR3 DNA follows: TGCAGCGTTGGACTCACGGGGAGGGAAAAACTGTTTTTT. This sequence encodes CSVGLTGREKLFF.

V is TRBV25-1 and J is TRBJ2-7; a weak D match, TRBD1 (6 bases). This CDR3 comprises 13 residues. Germline V gene sequence: CDR1 MGHDK, CDR2 SYGVNS. V dropped 6 bases and J dropped 4 bases, with 13 bases sitting between them. Here the CDR3 reads CASRNSQGYEQYF. DNA for the CDR3: TGTGCCAGCAGAAATTCCCAGGGGTACGAGCAGTACTTC.

The V gene is TRBV9, the J gene TRBJ2-7, with 9 nucleotides matching TRBD1. This CDR3 has 14 amino acids. The ends lost 3 bases at V and 6 bases at J; junction bases unmatched: 7. Germline V lookup: CDR1 SGDLS, CDR2 YYNGEE. CDR3 in DNA: TGTGCCAGCAGCGCACAGGGGGCTTTGTCCGAGCAGTACTTC. The encoded protein is CASSAQGALSEQYF.

The chain is built from TRBV5-1 and TRBJ2-3; TRBD1 matches 10 bases. The CDR3 covers 16 residues. Germline CDR1 reads SGHRS; CDR2 reads YFSETQ. The ends lost 2 bases at V and 4 bases at J; junction bases unmatched: 7. CDR3 DNA sequence: TGCGCCAGCAGCTTTCCGAGACAGGGGGCTTCAGATACGCAGTATTTT. Translation gives CASSFPRQGASDTQYF.

The rearrangement joins TRBV4-2 to TRBJ1-5; D uncertain. The CDR3 covers 16 residues. V lost 0 bases, J lost 7 bases, and 16 bases lay in between. The germline CDR1 and CDR2 sequences are LGHNA and YNFKEQ. The CDR3 is CASSQDGPGPRQPQHF. As DNA, the CDR3 is TGTGCCAGCAGCCAAGACGGCCCGGGTCCGAGGCAGCCCCAGCATTTT.

The V and J genes are TRBV5-4 and TRBJ1-2; TRBD1 might be the D (5 bases). V lost 4 bases and J lost 6, with 10 bases in between. The CDR3 spans 12 residues. Germline lookup yields CDR1 SGHNT and CDR2 YYREEE (reference sequence). In nucleotides, the CDR3 is TGTGCCAGCAGCCACGACAGAGATGGCTACACCTTC. This translates into CASSHDRDGYTF.

The V and J genes are TRBV10-3 and TRBJ2-7; 8 positions agree with TRBD1. CDR3 length: 14 amino acids. Germline V CDR1 and CDR2: ENHRY, SYGVKD. The V gene end was trimmed by 5 bases and the J gene end by 4 bases; junction bases not matched to a gene: 7. CDR3 bases: TGTGCCATCAGTCCGGGACAGGACTCTTACGAGCAGTACTTC. Amino acid sequence: CAISPGQDSYEQYF.